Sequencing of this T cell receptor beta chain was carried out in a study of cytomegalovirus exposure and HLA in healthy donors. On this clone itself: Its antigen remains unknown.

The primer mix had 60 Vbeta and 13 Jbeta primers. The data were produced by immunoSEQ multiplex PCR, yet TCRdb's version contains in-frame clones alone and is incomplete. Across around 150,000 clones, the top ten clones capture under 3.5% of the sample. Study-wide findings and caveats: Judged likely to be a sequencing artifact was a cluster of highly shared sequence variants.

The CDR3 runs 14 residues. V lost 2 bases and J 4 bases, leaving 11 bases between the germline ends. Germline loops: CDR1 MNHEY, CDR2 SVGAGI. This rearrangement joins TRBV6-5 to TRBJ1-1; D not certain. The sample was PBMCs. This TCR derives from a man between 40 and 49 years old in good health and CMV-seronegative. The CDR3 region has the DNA TGTGCCAGCAGTTACGAGGGATACGGCACTGAAGCTTTCTTT. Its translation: CASSYEGYGTEAFF.